This TCR beta chain originates from a study of response to subunit inactivated influenza vaccine. Findings and limits, study-wide: With each seasonal influenza vaccination, the authors suggested, few new T cells are recruited.

This clonotype was picked up a small number of times. What it binds is unknown. The CDR3 runs 15 residues. Germline V lookup: CDR1 SEHNR, CDR2 FQNEAQ (reference sequence). Trimming cost V 4 bases and J 1 base, with 13 bases left between them. TCRdb ran MiXCR on the RT-PCR reads and lists one entry per CDR3 protein. The sample has about 190,000 distinct CDR3 sequences, approximately 15% seen once. The source of this sequence is a man aged 45-65 years who received an inactivated influenza vaccine. The chain links TRBV7-9 to TRBJ1-1; D remains ambiguous. The specimen was CD8+ T cells sorted from PBMCs, collected around 5 days after vaccination. CDR3 coding DNA: TGTGCCAGCAGCTCCCCGGGCGGCTGGAACACTGAAGCTTTCTTT. This codes for CASSSPGGWNTEAFF.